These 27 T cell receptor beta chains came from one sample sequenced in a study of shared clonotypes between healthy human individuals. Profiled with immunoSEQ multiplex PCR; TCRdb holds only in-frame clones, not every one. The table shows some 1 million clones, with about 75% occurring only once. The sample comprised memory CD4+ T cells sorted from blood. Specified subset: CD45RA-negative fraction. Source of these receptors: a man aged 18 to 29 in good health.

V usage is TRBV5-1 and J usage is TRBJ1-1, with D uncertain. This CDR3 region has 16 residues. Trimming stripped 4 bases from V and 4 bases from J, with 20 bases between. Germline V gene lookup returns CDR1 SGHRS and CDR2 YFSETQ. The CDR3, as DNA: TGCGCCAGCAGCCCTATGCCGGACGTCTCCGGCACTGAAGCTTTCTTT. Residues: CASSPMPDVSGTEAFF.

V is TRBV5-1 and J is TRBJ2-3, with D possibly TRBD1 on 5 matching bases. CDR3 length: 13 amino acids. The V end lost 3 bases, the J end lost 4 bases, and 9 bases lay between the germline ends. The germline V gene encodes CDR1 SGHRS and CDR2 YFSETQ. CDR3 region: CASSSQGPDTQYF. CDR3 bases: TGCGCCAGCAGCTCTCAGGGTCCAGATACGCAGTATTTT. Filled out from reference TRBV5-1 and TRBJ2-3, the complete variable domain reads KAGVTQTPRYLIKTRGQQVTLSCSPISGHRSVSWYQQTPGQGLQFLFEYFSETQRNKGNFPGRFSGRQFSNSRSEMNVSTLELGDSALYLCASSSQGPDTQYFGPGTRLTVL.

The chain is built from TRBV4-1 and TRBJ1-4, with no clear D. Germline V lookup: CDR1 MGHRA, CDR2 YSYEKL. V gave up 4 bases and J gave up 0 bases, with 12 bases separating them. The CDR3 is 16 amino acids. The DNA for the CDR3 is TGCGCCAGCAGCCGGGGTATGGGTCCAACTAATGAAAAACTGTTTTTT. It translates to CASSRGMGPTNEKLFF.

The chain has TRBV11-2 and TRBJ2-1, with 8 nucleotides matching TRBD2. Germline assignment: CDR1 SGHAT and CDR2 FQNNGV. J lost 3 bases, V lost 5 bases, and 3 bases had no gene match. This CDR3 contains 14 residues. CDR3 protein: CASSVTSGYNEQFF. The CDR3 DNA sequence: TGTGCCAGCAGCGTAACTAGCGGCTACAATGAGCAGTTCTTC. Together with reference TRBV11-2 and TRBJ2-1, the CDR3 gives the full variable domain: EAGVAQSPRYKIIEKRQSVAFWCNPISGHATLYWYQQILGQGPKLLIQFQNNGVVDDSQLPKDRFSAERLKGVDSTLKIQPAKLEDSAVYLCASSVTSGYNEQFFGPGTRLTVL.

The CDR3 spells CASSEGGLAQYEQYF. Written as DNA, the CDR3 is TGTGCCAGCAGTGAAGGGGGACTAGCGCAATACGAGCAGTACTTC. The V and J genes are TRBV25-1 and TRBJ2-7; 10 bases are shared with TRBD2. The germline V gene has CDR1 MGHDK and CDR2 SYGVNS. The trim removed 2 bases at V and 4 bases at J, leaving 5 bases unmatched. CDR3 length: 15 amino acids.

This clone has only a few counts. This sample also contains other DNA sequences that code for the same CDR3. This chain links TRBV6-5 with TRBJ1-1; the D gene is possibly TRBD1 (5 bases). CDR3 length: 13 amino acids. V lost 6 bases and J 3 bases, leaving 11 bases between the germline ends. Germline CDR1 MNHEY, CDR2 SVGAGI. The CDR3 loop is CASRLTRDTEAFF. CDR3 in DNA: TGTGCCAGCAGACTGACCAGGGACACTGAAGCTTTCTTT.

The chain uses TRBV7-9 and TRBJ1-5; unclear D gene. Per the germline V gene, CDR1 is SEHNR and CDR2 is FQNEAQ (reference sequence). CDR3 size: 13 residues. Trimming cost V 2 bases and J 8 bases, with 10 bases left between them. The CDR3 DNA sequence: TGTGCCAGCAGCTTAAGTCAGGTTGAGCCCCAGCATTTT. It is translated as CASSLSQVEPQHF. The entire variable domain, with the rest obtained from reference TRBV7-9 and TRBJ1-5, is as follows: DTGVSQNPRHKITKRGQNVTFRCDPISEHNRLYWYRQTLGQGPEFLTYFQNEAQLEKSRLLSDRFSAERPKGSFSTLEIQRTEQGDSAMYLCASSLSQVEPQHFGDGTRLSIL.

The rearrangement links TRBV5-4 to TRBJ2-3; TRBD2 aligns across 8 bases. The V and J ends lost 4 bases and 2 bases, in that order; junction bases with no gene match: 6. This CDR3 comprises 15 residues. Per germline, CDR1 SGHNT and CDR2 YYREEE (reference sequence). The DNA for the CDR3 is TGTGCCAGCAGCCCTAGCGGGTTCTACACAGATACGCAGTATTTT. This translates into CASSPSGFYTDTQYF.

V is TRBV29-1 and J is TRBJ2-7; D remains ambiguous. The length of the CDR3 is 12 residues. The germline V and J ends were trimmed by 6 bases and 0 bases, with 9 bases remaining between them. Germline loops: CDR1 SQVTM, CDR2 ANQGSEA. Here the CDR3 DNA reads TGCAGCGTGCGGCCAAGCTCCTACGAGCAGTACTTC. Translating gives CSVRPSSYEQYF.

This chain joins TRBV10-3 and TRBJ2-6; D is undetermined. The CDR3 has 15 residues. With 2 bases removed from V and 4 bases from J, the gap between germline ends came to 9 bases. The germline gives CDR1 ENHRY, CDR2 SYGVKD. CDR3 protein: CAISENGPGANVLTF. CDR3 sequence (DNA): TGTGCCATCAGTGAGAACGGTCCGGGGGCCAACGTCCTGACTTTC.

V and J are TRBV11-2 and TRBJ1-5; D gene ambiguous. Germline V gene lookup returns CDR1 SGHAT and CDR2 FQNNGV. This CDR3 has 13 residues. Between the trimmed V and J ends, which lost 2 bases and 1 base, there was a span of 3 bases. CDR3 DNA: TGTGCCAGCAGCTTATTAAGCAATCAGCCCCAGCATTTT. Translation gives CASSLLSNQPQHF. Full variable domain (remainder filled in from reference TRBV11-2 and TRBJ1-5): EAGVAQSPRYKIIEKRQSVAFWCNPISGHATLYWYQQILGQGPKLLIQFQNNGVVDDSQLPKDRFSAERLKGVDSTLKIQPAKLEDSAVYLCASSLLSNQPQHFGDGTRLSIL.

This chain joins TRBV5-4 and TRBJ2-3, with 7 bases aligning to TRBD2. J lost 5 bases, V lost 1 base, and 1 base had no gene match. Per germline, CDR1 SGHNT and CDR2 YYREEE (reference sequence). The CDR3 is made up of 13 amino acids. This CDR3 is CASSLLAVDTQYF. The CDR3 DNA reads TGTGCCAGCAGCTTGCTAGCGGTAGATACGCAGTATTTT.

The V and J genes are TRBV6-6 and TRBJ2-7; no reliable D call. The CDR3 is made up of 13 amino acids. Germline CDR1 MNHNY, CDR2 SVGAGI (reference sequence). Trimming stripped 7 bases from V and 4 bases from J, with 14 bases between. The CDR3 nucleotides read TGTGCCAGCACAACCCCCGTAGTGTACGAGCAGTACTTC. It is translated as CASTTPVVYEQYF.

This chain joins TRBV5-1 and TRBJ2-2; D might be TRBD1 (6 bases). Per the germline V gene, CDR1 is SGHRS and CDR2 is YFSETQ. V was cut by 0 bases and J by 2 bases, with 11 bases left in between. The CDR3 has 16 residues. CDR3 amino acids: CASSLGPRGNTGELFF. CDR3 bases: TGCGCCAGCAGCTTGGGTCCCAGGGGCAACACCGGGGAGCTGTTTTTT.

In nucleotides, the CDR3 is TGTGCCAGCAGCTTAGGGGGACTAGCGGTCGCCGGGACCCAGTACTTC. Translation: CASSLGGLAVAGTQYF. The genes are TRBV7-2 and TRBJ2-5; 11 nucleotides match TRBD2. V gave up 1 base and J gave up 7 bases; unmatched junction bases: 8. This CDR3 comprises 16 residues. The V gene's germline CDR1 is SGHTA and CDR2 FQGNSA.

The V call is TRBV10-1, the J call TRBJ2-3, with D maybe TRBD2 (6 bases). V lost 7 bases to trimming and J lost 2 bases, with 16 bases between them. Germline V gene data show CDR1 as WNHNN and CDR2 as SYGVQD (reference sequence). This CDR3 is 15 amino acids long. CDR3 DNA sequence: TGCGCCAGCAAATTAGGACGGCGGGACACAGATACGCAGTATTTT. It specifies CASKLGRRDTDTQYF.

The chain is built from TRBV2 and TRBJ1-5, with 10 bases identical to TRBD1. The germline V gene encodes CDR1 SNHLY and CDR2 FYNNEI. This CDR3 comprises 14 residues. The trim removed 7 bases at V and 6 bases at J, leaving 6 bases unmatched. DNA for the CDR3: TGTGCCAGCACTGGACAGGGGGGGATTCAGCCCCAGCATTTT. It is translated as CASTGQGGIQPQHF.

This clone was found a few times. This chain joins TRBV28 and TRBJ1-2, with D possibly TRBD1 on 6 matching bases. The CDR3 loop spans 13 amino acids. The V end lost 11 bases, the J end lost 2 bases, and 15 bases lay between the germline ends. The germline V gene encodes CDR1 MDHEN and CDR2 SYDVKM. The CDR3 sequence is CAGRGAKNYGYTF. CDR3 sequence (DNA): TGTGCCGGTCGGGGGGCGAAAAACTATGGCTACACCTTC.

The CDR3 bases are TGTGCCAGCAGGCCGCCGGGACTTGCCTACAATGAGCAGTTCTTC. Protein sequence: CASRPPGLAYNEQFF. The chain combines TRBV6-1 with TRBJ2-1, with a tentative D call TRBD2 (6 bases). Trimming pared 6 bases from V and 2 bases from J, leaving 14 bases between. CDR3 size: 15 residues. CDR1 is MNHNS, CDR2 SASEGT, per germline.

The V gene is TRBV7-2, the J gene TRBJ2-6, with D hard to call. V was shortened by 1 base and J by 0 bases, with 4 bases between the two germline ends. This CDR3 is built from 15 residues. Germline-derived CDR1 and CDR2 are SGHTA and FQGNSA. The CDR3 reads CASSLEVSGANVLTF. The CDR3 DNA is TGTGCCAGCAGCTTAGAGGTCTCTGGGGCCAACGTCCTGACTTTC.

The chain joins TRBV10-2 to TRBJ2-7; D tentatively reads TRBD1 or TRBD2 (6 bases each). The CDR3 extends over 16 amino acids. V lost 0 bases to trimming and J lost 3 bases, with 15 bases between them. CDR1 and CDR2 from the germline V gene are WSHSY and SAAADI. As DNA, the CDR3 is TGCGCCAGCAGTGAGTCGGGGGGCGTAACAAACTACGAGCAGTACTTC. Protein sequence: CASSESGGVTNYEQYF.

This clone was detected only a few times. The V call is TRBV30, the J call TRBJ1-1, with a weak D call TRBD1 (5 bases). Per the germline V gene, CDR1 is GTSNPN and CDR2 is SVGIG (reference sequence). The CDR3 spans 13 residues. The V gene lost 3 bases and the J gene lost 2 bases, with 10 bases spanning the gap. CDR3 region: CAWRDTRNTEAFF. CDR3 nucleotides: TGTGCCTGGAGGGACACTCGAAACACTGAAGCTTTCTTT.

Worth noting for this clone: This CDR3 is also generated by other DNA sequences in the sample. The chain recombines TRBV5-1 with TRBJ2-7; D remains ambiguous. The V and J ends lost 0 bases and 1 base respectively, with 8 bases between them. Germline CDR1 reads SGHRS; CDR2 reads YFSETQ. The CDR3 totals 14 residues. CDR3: CASSLAGESYEQYF. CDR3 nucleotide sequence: TGCGCCAGCAGCTTGGCTGGGGAATCCTACGAGCAGTACTTC.

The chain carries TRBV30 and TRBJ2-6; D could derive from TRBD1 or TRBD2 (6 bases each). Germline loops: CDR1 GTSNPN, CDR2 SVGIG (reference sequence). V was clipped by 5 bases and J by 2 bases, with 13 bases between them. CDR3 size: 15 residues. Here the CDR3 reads CAWSRRGAGANVLTF. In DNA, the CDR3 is TGTGCCTGGTCTCGGAGGGGGGCTGGGGCCAACGTCCTGACTTTC.

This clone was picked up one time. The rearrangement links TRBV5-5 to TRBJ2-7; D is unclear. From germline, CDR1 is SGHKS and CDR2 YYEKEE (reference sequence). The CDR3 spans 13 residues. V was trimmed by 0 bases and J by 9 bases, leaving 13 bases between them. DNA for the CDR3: TGTGCCAGCAGCTTGGGGCCGGAAGGTGGGCAGTACTTC. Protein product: CASSLGPEGGQYF.

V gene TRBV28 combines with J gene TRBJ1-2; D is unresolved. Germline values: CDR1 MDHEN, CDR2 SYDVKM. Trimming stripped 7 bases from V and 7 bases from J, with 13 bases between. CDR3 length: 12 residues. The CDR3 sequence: CASTDPATGYTF. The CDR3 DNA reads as TGTGCCAGCACGGACCCGGCGACTGGCTACACCTTC.

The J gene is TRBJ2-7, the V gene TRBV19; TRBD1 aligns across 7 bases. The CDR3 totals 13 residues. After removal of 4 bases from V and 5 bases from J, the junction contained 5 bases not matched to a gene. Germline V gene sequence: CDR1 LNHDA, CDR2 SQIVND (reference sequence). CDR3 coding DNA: TGTGCCAGTAGTACTCTACAGGGGAACGAGCAGTACTTC. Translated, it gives CASSTLQGNEQYF. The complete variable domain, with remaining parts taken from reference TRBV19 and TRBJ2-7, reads DGGITQSPKYLFRKEGQNVTLSCEQNLNHDAMYWYRQDPGQGLRLIYYSQIVNDFQKGDIAEGYSVSREKKESFPLTVTSAQKNPTAFYLCASSTLQGNEQYFGPGTRLTVT.